This paragraph covers one TCR beta chain sequence. Its antigen remains unknown. This entry is derived from a study of beta chain features in type 1 diabetes. CD45RO/CCR7/CD25/CD127/CD95/CD27 sorting isolated CD4+ naive, central memory, regulatory and stem cell-like memory cells. Whole-study findings and limits: Among type 1 diabetes patients, VDJ junctions had fewer insertions and more deletions.

Isolated RNA was reverse transcribed in full, so expressed TCRB transcripts were sequenced. TCRdb keeps only in-frame clones here, not all; method: immunoSEQ multiplex PCR. The sample records about 320,000 clones, 12% to 15% being singletons. Germline loops: CDR1 MGHRA, CDR2 YSYEKL. CDR3 length equals 14 residues. V lost 4 bases to trimming and J lost 5 bases, with 12 bases between them. Sequencing was carried out using central memory CD4+ T cells from blood. The TCR sequence derives from a man aged 25 to 45 in good health. The chain carries TRBV4-1 and TRBJ2-1, with a weak D call TRBD1 (6 bases). CDR3 nucleotides: TGCGCCAGCAGCCTTCGTGGGGGCAACAATGAGCAGTTCTTC. This encodes CASSLRGGNNEQFF.